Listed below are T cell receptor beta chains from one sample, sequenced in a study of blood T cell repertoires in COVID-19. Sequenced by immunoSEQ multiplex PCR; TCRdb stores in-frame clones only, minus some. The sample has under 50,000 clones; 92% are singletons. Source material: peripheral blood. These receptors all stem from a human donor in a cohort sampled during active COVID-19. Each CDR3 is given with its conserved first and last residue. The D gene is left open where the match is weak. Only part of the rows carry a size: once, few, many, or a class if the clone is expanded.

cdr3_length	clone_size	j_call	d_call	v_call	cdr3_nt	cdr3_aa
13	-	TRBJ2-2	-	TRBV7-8	TGTGCCAGCAGCAACTTAAACACCGGGGAGCTGTTTTTT	CASSNLNTGELFF
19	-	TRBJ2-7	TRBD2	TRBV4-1	TGCGCCAGCAGCCAAGATGGCGGACTAGCGGGGGCCCCCGGCTACGAGCAGTACTTC	CASSQDGGLAGAPGYEQYF
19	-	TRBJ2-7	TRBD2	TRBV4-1	TGCGCCAGCAGCCAAGAAGACTCGGCCGCTAGCGGGGGGGCTTGGGAGCAGTACTTC	CASSQEDSAASGGAWEQYF
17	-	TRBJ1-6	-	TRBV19	TGTGCCAGTACCCTGGGGAGCGCCAGCACTTATAATTCACCCCTCCACTTT	CASTLGSASTYNSPLHF
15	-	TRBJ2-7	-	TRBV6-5	TGTGCCAGCAGTCTTCACCAGGGGGGTACCTACGAGCAGTACTTC	CASSLHQGGTYEQYF
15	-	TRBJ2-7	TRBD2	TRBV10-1	TGCGCCAGCAGGGCCGGACTAGGCCCCAGCTACGAGCAGTACTTC	CASRAGLGPSYEQYF
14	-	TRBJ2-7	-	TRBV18	TGTGCCAGCTCACCACCTCAGGGAACCTACGAGCAGTACTTC	CASSPPQGTYEQYF
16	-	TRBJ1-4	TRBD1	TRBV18	TGTGCCAGCTCACCTGCTTGGGGCAGGGGGCGAGAAAAACTGTTTTTT	CASSPAWGRGREKLFF
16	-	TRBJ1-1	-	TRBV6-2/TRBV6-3	TGTGCCAGCAGTCCCACCCAGGGTTTTGGGGTAAGATCGGCTTTCTTT	CASSPTQGFGVRSAFF
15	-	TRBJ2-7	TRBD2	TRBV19	TGTGCCAGTAGTTCTCCCGGGACTAGCGTTTACGAGCAGTACTTC	CASSSPGTSVYEQYF
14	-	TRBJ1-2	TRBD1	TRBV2	TGTGCCAGCAGTGAGAGGGACAGGGTTTATGGCTACACCTTC	CASSERDRVYGYTF
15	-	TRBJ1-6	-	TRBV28	TGTGCCAGCAGGTCCCCCGGGGGGAATAATTCACCCCTCCACTTT	CASRSPGGNNSPLHF
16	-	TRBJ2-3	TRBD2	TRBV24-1	TGTGCCACCAGTGATTTCGCGGGAGTAGGGACAGATACGCAGTATTTT	CATSDFAGVGTDTQYF
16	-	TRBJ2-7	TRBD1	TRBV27	TGTGCCAGCAGCACAGGAGCCGGGACAGGGGGCGACGAGCAGTACTTC	CASSTGAGTGGDEQYF
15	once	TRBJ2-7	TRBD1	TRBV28	TGTGCCAGCAGCCCGGACAGGGCACTTCCCGGCGAGCAGTACTTC	CASSPDRALPGEQYF
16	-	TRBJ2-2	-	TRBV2	TGTGCCAGCATAGTGGACAGTGGGGCGAACACCGGGGAGCTGTTTTTT	CASIVDSGANTGELFF
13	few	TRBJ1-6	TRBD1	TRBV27	TGTGCCAGCAGTATCAGGGACAGGTCACCCCTCCACTTT	CASSIRDRSPLHF
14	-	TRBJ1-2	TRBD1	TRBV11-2	TGTGCCAGCAGCTTACAGGACAGGGGTATAAGCTACACCTTC	CASSLQDRGISYTF
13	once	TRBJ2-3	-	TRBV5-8	TGTGCCAGCAGCTTGACGCCCAGGCTCGCGCAGTATTTT	CASSLTPRLAQYF
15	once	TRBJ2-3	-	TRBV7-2	TGTGCCAGCAGCTCTTTGCGGGACGGCACAGATACGCAGTATTTT	CASSSLRDGTDTQYF
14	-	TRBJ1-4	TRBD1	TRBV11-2	TGTGCCAGCAGCCTTGGACAGGTCGTGGAAAAACTGTTTTTT	CASSLGQVVEKLFF
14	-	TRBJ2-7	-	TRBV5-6	TGTGCCAGCAGCCTGCTGCAGGGATTCAAAGAGCAGTACTTC	CASSLLQGFKEQYF
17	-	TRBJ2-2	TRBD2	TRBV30	TGTGCCTGGAGTGTATATTCGGGAGGGCGTGTTGGCGGGGAGCTGTTTTTT	CAWSVYSGGRVGGELFF
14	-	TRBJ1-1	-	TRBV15	TGTGCCACCAGCAGAGTGCCGGGGAGGACTGAAGCTTTCTTT	CATSRVPGRTEAFF
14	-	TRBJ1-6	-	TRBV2	TGTGCCAGCAGCGGGACACCAAATAATTCACCCCTCCACTTT	CASSGTPNNSPLHF
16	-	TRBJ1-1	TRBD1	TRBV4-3	TGCGCCAGCAGCCAAGATCTGGGACAGGGGAGCACTGAAGCTTTCTTT	CASSQDLGQGSTEAFF
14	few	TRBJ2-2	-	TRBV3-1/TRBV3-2	TGTGCCAGCAGCCAAGATCCAGTGGCCGGGGAGCTGTTTTTT	CASSQDPVAGELFF
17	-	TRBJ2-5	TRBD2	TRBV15	TGTGCCACCAGCAGAGTGGGCTGGGCGGGGGACCAAGAGACCCAGTACTTC	CATSRVGWAGDQETQYF
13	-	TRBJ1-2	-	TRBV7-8	TGTGCCAGCAGCCCAGACAGGAACTATGGCTACACCTTC	CASSPDRNYGYTF
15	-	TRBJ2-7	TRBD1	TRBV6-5	TGTGCCAGCAGTATCGGACAGGGGAGGAGCTACGAGCAGTACTTC	CASSIGQGRSYEQYF
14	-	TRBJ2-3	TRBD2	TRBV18	TGTGCCAGCTCACCAGGGACGGGAGGGGATACGCAGTATTTT	CASSPGTGGDTQYF
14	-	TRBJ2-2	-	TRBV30	TGTGCCGGTCACTCCTTCGCGAACACCGGGGAGCTGTTTTTT	CAGHSFANTGELFF
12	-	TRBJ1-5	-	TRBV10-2	TGCGCCAGCGGGGGGACCAATCAGCCCCAGCATTTT	CASGGTNQPQHF
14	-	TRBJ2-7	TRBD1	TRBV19	TGTGCCAGTTCCGACAGGGGTGGGTCTCTGAAGCAGTACTTC	CASSDRGGSLKQYF
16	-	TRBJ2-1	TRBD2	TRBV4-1	TGCGCCAGCAGCGTCCTTAGCGGGGGGCACAACAATGAGCAGTTCTTC	CASSVLSGGHNNEQFF
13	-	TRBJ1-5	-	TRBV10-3	TGTGCCACCACACAGGGAAGCAATCAGCCCCAGCATTTT	CATTQGSNQPQHF
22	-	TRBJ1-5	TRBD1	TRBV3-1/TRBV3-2	TGTGCCAGCAGCCAAGGGGGAAACTCACAGGGGGCGCGGAACAAAGGCAATCAGCCCCAGCATTTT	CASSQGGNSQGARNKGNQPQHF
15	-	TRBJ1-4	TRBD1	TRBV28	TGTGCCAGCAGTTTGGGGGGACAGGGAAACGAAAAACTGTTTTTT	CASSLGGQGNEKLFF
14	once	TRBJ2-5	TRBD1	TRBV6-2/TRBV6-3	TGTGCCAGCAGTAAGGACAGGGATGCAGAGACCCAGTACTTC	CASSKDRDAETQYF
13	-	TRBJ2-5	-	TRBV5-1	TGCGCCAGCAGCTTCAGGGGTCAAGAGACCCAGTACTTC	CASSFRGQETQYF